The next 32 T cell receptor beta chains were all read from a single sample in a study of vaccination effects on CD4 cells after COVID-19. The data were produced by immunoSEQ multiplex PCR, yet TCRdb's version contains in-frame clones alone and is incomplete. The table includes 32,000 or so clones, 65% to 70% detected once. Isolation of CD4+ T cells took place after less than 12 days of culture. No antigen has been assigned to these receptors. The material was CD4+ T cells from PBMCs cultured without peptide, obtained before COVID-19 vaccination. The receptors shown here come from a human donor who received a COVID-19 vaccine.

This chain links TRBV2 with TRBJ1-3, with 8 positions matching TRBD1. Germline CDR1 SNHLY, CDR2 FYNNEI. The V and J ends lost 6 bases and 0 bases, in that order; junction bases with no gene match: 1. The CDR3 runs 14 residues. The CDR3 loop reads CASSGQGSGNTIYF. The CDR3 nucleotides are TGTGCCAGCAGCGGACAGGGCTCTGGAAACACCATATATTTT.

V and J are TRBV5-4 and TRBJ2-5; 8 bases are shared with TRBD1. Trimming removed 1 base from V and 5 bases from J; junction bases left unmatched: 4. CDR1 and CDR2 (germline): SGHNT, YYREEE (reference sequence). The length of the CDR3 is 14 residues. CDR3 coding DNA: TGTGCCAGCAGCTTGCAGGGGGCAGAGGAGACCCAGTACTTC. Its protein is CASSLQGAEETQYF.

The genes are TRBV24-1 and TRBJ1-3; the D gene is possibly TRBD1 (5 bases). CDR3 size: 14 residues. The V end lost 9 bases, the J end lost 2 bases, and 13 bases lay between the germline ends. Germline CDR1 reads KGHDR; CDR2 reads SFDVKD. The chain's CDR3 is CATQSAGAGNTIYF. The CDR3 DNA follows: TGTGCCACCCAAAGCGCGGGGGCTGGAAACACCATATATTTT.

The CDR3, as DNA: TGCGCCAGCAGTGTGCTGGCTAACTATGGCTACACCTTC. Encoded protein: CASSVLANYGYTF. The genes are TRBV10-2 and TRBJ1-2; unclear D gene. CDR1 is WSHSY and CDR2 is SAAADI in the germline V gene. The V end lost 4 bases, the J end lost 0 bases, and 6 bases lay between the germline ends. The CDR3 length is 13 residues.

This clone was found once. V gene TRBV14 combines with J gene TRBJ1-2, with D unclear. This CDR3 region has 13 residues. Germline loops: CDR1 SGHDN, CDR2 FVKESK. Trimming removed 1 base at V and 0 bases at J, with 3 bases between. This CDR3 is CASSQGPNYGYTF. In nucleotides, the CDR3 is TGTGCCAGCAGCCAAGGGCCTAACTATGGCTACACCTTC.

The J gene is TRBJ1-2, the V gene TRBV30; possible D gene TRBD1, 5 bases. Germline CDR1 is GTSNPN and CDR2 is SVGIG (reference sequence). The ends were cut back, 2 bases at V and 5 bases at J, with 18 bases in the middle. The CDR3 is 15 residues long. The CDR3 spells CAWSSPGGANYGYTF. The CDR3 bases are TGTGCCTGGAGTTCCCCGGGTGGGGCGAATTATGGCTACACCTTC.

The chain joins TRBV6-5 to TRBJ1-4, with D unclear. CDR1 is MNHEY, CDR2 SVGAGI, per germline. The CDR3 spans 16 residues. Trimming took 2 bases from V and 4 from J, leaving 14 bases between them. CDR3 region: CASSYTPFGINEKLFF. The CDR3 nucleotides are TGTGCCAGCAGTTACACTCCCTTCGGGATTAATGAAAAACTGTTTTTT.

This chain uses TRBV6-4 with TRBJ1-2; the match to TRBD1 covers 8 bases. The CDR3 runs 14 residues. Germline values: CDR1 MRHNA, CDR2 SNTAGT. After removal of 10 bases from V and 4 bases from J, the junction contained 11 bases not matched to a gene. DNA for the CDR3: TGTGCCAACTTTGATTGGACAGGGCCCTATGGCTACACCTTC. Translation: CANFDWTGPYGYTF.

The V and J genes are TRBV19 and TRBJ1-1, with a tentative D call TRBD1 (6 bases). The germline V and J ends were trimmed by 6 bases and 0 bases, with 23 bases remaining between them. The CDR3 spans 18 residues. Germline CDR1 reads LNHDA; CDR2 reads SQIVND (reference sequence). The CDR3 reads CASRTQPATGALNTEAFF. The CDR3, as DNA: TGTGCCAGTAGGACCCAACCTGCCACGGGGGCCCTGAACACTGAAGCTTTCTTT.

This chain connects TRBV13 to TRBJ2-7; D possibly corresponds to TRBD2 (6 bases). The V and J ends lost 4 bases and 4 bases respectively, with 11 bases between them. The CDR3 sequence is 13 residues long. Germline assignment: CDR1 PRHDT and CDR2 FYEKMQ (reference sequence). The CDR3 sequence is CASSSLAEYEQYF. CDR3 nucleotide sequence: TGTGCCAGCAGCTCACTAGCAGAGTACGAGCAGTACTTC.

V is TRBV5-1 and J is TRBJ2-3; tentative D call: TRBD1 (5 bases). V was trimmed by 4 bases and J by 1 base, leaving 13 bases between them. The germline gives CDR1 SGHRS, CDR2 YFSETQ. This CDR3 contains 15 residues. The CDR3 DNA reads TGCGCCAGCAGCCAATCGACAGCGCGCACAGATACGCAGTATTTT. Translating gives CASSQSTARTDTQYF. Together with reference TRBV5-1 and TRBJ2-3, the CDR3 gives the full variable domain: KAGVTQTPRYLIKTRGQQVTLSCSPISGHRSVSWYQQTPGQGLQFLFEYFSETQRNKGNFPGRFSGRQFSNSRSEMNVSTLELGDSALYLCASSQSTARTDTQYFGPGTRLTVL.

This clone was counted a few times. V usage is TRBV3-1 (or the pseudogene TRBV3-2) and J usage is TRBJ2-5; TRBD2 might be the D (5 bases). Trimming shortened V by 0 bases and J by 9 bases, and 17 bases separated the two germline ends. The CDR3 consists of 15 residues. CDR1 and CDR2 from the germline V gene are LGHDT and YNNKEL (reference sequence). CDR3 amino acids: CASSQDPPSVGAQYF. Here the CDR3 DNA reads TGTGCCAGCAGCCAAGACCCTCCCAGTGTCGGGGCCCAGTACTTC.

The gene calls are TRBV5-1 and TRBJ1-3; D gene unclear. The CDR3 contains 15 residues. Trimming pared 0 bases from V and 0 bases from J, leaving 7 bases between. Per germline, CDR1 SGHRS and CDR2 YFSETQ. CDR3 region: CASSLGPSSGNTIYF. The CDR3 region has the DNA TGCGCCAGCAGCTTGGGACCGTCCTCTGGAAACACCATATATTTT.

J is TRBJ2-1 and V is TRBV20-1; TRBD2 aligns across 7 bases. Trimming at V came to 3 bases and at J to 5 bases, leaving 10 bases not matched to a gene. This CDR3 has 15 residues. Germline V lookup: CDR1 DFQATT, CDR2 SNEGSKA (reference sequence). The DNA of the CDR3 is TGCAGTGCTAGTCCCCCTAGCGGACCGAACAATGAGCAGTTCTTC. Protein sequence: CSASPPSGPNNEQFF.

The chain uses TRBV27 and TRBJ1-5; perhaps TRBD1 as D (5 bases). Germline V lookup: CDR1 MNHEY, CDR2 SMNVEV (reference sequence). Deletions cut 5 bases from V and 7 bases from J, with 21 bases between. CDR3 size: 16 residues. The CDR3 loop reads CASSPMLGGESQPQHF. As DNA, the CDR3 is TGTGCCAGCAGTCCCATGTTGGGAGGGGAGTCGCAGCCCCAGCATTTT.

V and J are TRBV2 and TRBJ2-1; 12 bases map to TRBD2. This CDR3 has 15 amino acids. CDR1 and CDR2 from the germline V gene are SNHLY and FYNNEI. The V and J ends lost 5 bases and 7 bases, in that order; junction bases with no gene match: 6. The CDR3 nucleotides read TGTGCCAGCAGTATAACTAGCGGGGGGACTAATGAGCAGTTCTTC. Translation: CASSITSGGTNEQFF.

The chain combines TRBV5-1 with TRBJ2-2; tentatively, D is TRBD1 (6 bases). The V end was cut by 0 bases, the J end by 6 bases, with 12 bases between. The CDR3 has 15 residues. The V gene's germline CDR1 is SGHRS and CDR2 YFSETQ. In DNA, the CDR3 is TGCGCCAGCAGCTTGGCAGGGGTCGGCGCCGGGGAGCTGTTTTTT. Translating gives CASSLAGVGAGELFF. The whole variable domain, filled in from reference TRBV5-1 and TRBJ2-2, reads KAGVTQTPRYLIKTRGQQVTLSCSPISGHRSVSWYQQTPGQGLQFLFEYFSETQRNKGNFPGRFSGRQFSNSRSEMNVSTLELGDSALYLCASSLAGVGAGELFFGEGSRLTVL.

J is TRBJ1-1 and V is TRBV3-1 (or the pseudogene TRBV3-2), with D tentatively TRBD1 (5 bases). Germline V gene data show CDR1 as LGHDT and CDR2 as YNNKEL (reference sequence). The CDR3 is 15 residues long. Between the trimmed V and J ends, which lost 1 base and 1 base, there was a span of 10 bases. CDR3: CASSQVGHSNTEAFF. The CDR3 DNA is TGTGCCAGCAGCCAAGTAGGACATTCGAACACTGAAGCTTTCTTT.

The chain is built from TRBV12-3 or TRBV12-4 and TRBJ1-1; D gene unclear. This CDR3 is built from 12 residues. Deletions cut 8 bases from V and 7 bases from J, with 14 bases between. CDR3 protein: CASFGRWGEAFF. CDR3 DNA sequence: TGTGCCAGCTTTGGCAGGTGGGGTGAAGCTTTCTTT.

V and J are TRBV9 and TRBJ2-3; TRBD2 is a possible D gene (5 bases). V shed 0 bases and J shed 1 base, with 9 bases lying between them. The CDR3 covers 15 residues. Germline CDR1 reads SGDLS; CDR2 reads YYNGEE. CDR3 loop: CASSVGSGRTDTQYF. In nucleotides, the CDR3 is TGTGCCAGCAGCGTAGGCAGCGGACGCACAGATACGCAGTATTTT.

The chain joins TRBV2 to TRBJ2-2; 9 bases align to TRBD2. CDR1 and CDR2 (germline): SNHLY, FYNNEI. J gave up 4 bases and V 7 bases, and 7 bases lay outside the gene matches. There are 15 residues in the CDR3. This chain's CDR3 is CASTALTSGTGELFF. The CDR3 coding sequence is TGTGCCAGCACTGCGCTGACTAGCGGCACCGGGGAGCTGTTTTTT. The variable domain in full, with the rest retrieved from reference TRBV2 and TRBJ2-2, is EPEVTQTPSHQVTQMGQEVILRCVPISNHLYFYWYRQILGQKVEFLVSFYNNEISEKSEIFDDQFSVERPDGSNFTLKIRSTKLEDSAMYFCASTALTSGTGELFFGEGSRLTVL.

This clone was counted only a few times. The chain combines TRBV18 with TRBJ1-5; the D is unclear. Trimming left V 3 bases short and J 4 bases short, with 16 bases between. This CDR3 is built from 16 residues. CDR1 and CDR2 (germline): KGHSH, LQKENI. DNA for the CDR3: TGTGCCAGCTCACCCTCATTTCGACTGACGAATCAGCCCCAGCATTTT. Translating gives CASSPSFRLTNQPQHF. The whole variable domain, remainder taken from reference TRBV18 and TRBJ1-5, is NAGVMQNPRHLVRRRGQEARLRCSPMKGHSHVYWYRQLPEEGLKFMVYLQKENIIDESGMPKERFSAEFPKEGPSILRIQQVVRGDSAAYFCASSPSFRLTNQPQHFGDGTRLSIL.

This chain links TRBV6-5 with TRBJ2-1; D may be TRBD2 (7 bases). Germline CDR1 and CDR2: MNHEY and SVGAGI. The CDR3 has 14 residues. V was pared by 11 bases and J by 3 bases, with 17 bases between. For the CDR3, the DNA is TGTGCCTCGAGGGGGGGGCTTAGCTACAATGAGCAGTTCTTC. This codes for CASRGGLSYNEQFF.

This rearrangement joins TRBV27 to TRBJ2-1; D possibly matches TRBD1 or TRBD2 (5 bases each). The V end lost 4 bases, the J end lost 9 bases, and 22 bases lay between the germline ends. From germline, CDR1 is MNHEY and CDR2 SMNVEV (reference sequence). CDR3 length: 16 amino acids. CDR3 sequence reads: CASSYMALGAAFEQFF. The CDR3 coding sequence is TGTGCCAGCAGTTATATGGCCCTCGGGGCCGCCTTTGAGCAGTTCTTC.

The chain is built from TRBV6-1 and TRBJ1-6, with unresolved D. Trimming took off 2 bases at V and 1 base at J, with 6 bases between the two ends. This CDR3 region has 15 residues. The germline V gene encodes CDR1 MNHNS and CDR2 SASEGT. CDR3: CASSEWQSYNSPLHF. The CDR3 DNA sequence: TGTGCCAGCAGTGAATGGCAATCCTATAATTCACCCCTCCACTTT.

The chain joins TRBV3-1 (or the pseudogene TRBV3-2) to TRBJ2-3; no definite D call. Trimming left V 1 base short and J 6 bases short, with 11 bases between. In germline, CDR1 is LGHDT, CDR2 YNNKEL (reference sequence). The CDR3 totals 14 residues. CDR3 sequence reads: CASSQVAVWDTQYF. Here the CDR3 DNA reads TGTGCCAGCAGCCAAGTCGCGGTATGGGATACGCAGTATTTT.

V is TRBV6-1 and J is TRBJ2-5, with 10 bases lining up with TRBD1. The CDR3 is made up of 16 amino acids. With V trimmed by 0 bases and J by 8 bases, 9 bases remained unmatched. Germline CDR1 and CDR2: MNHNS and SASEGT. The CDR3 bases are TGTGCCAGCAGTGAAGCTGCCGGGACAGGGGCCCCTACCCAGTACTTC. Translating it yields CASSEAAGTGAPTQYF.

V and J are TRBV6-5 and TRBJ2-1, with D perhaps TRBD1 or TRBD2 (5 bases each). The germline V gene has CDR1 MNHEY and CDR2 SVGAGI. The CDR3 is 14 amino acids. Between the trimmed V and J ends, which lost 4 bases and 14 bases, there was a span of 21 bases. The CDR3 DNA reads as TGTGCCAGCAGTTCCCCCCAAGGGACGCTAATGGAGTTCTTC. Translated, it gives CASSSPQGTLMEFF.

J is TRBJ2-7 and V is TRBV3-1 (or the pseudogene TRBV3-2); 8 bases are a match to TRBD2. The length of the CDR3 is 15 residues. The V gene end was trimmed by 4 bases and the J gene end by 5 bases; junction bases not matched to a gene: 10. The V gene's germline CDR1 is LGHDT and CDR2 YNNKEL (reference sequence). In DNA form, the CDR3 reads TGTGCCAGCAGCCTGAGCGGGAGATTCCCCCACGAGCAGTACTTC. This translates into CASSLSGRFPHEQYF.

V and J are TRBV7-9 and TRBJ1-1; maybe TRBD1 (5 bases). Germline-derived CDR1 and CDR2 are SEHNR and FQNEAQ (reference sequence). Trimming left V 4 bases short and J 0 bases short, with 6 bases between. The CDR3 is 13 amino acids. The CDR3 is CASSSQVNTEAFF. Here the CDR3 DNA reads TGTGCCAGCAGCTCACAGGTGAACACTGAAGCTTTCTTT.

This chain links TRBV21-1 with TRBJ2-5. TRBV21-1 counts as a pseudogene. The CDR3 contains 17 residues. CDR3 loop: CASSKEAGHPTKETQYF. The DNA of the CDR3 is TGTGCCAGCAGCAAAGAGGCGGGACACCCAACCAAAGAGACCCAGTACTTC.

The V gene is TRBV18, the J gene TRBJ2-3; 11 bases map to TRBD2. Per the germline V gene, CDR1 is KGHSH and CDR2 is LQKENI. The CDR3 runs 18 residues. V lost 0 bases, J lost 2 bases, and 7 bases stayed unmatched. The CDR3 reads CASSPPLRLAGNTDTQYF. The CDR3, as DNA: TGTGCCAGCTCACCACCTCTCCGACTAGCGGGAAACACAGATACGCAGTATTTT.